Below are 19 T cell receptor beta chains sequenced from a single sample in a study of vaccination and CD4 T cells after COVID-19. The Oncomine TCR Beta short-read assay sequenced DNA from cultured CD4+ T cells. TCRdb called the PCR reads again in MiXCR, with one record for every CDR3 protein. This sample has around 15,000 distinct CDR3 sequences, with around 53% found just once. Treatment described: roughly nine-day PBMC culture with coronavirus spike peptide pools or control peptides (ViraFEST assay). Their recognized antigens are unknown. The sequenced sample was CD4+ T cells from blood, cultured in vitro. These receptors were obtained from a human donor who had recovered from COVID-19.

This clonotype came up a few times. Here the CDR3 reads CASSGRDRGWAEAFF. CDR3 sequence (DNA): TGTGCCAGCAGCGGCCGGGACAGGGGGTGGGCTGAAGCTTTCTTT. This rearrangement joins TRBV7-2 to TRBJ1-1; 11 nucleotides line up with TRBD1. With V trimmed by 5 bases and J by 6 bases, 8 bases remained unmatched. This CDR3 has 15 residues. In germline, CDR1 is SGHTA, CDR2 FQGNSA.

The chain couples TRBV15 to TRBJ2-7; TRBD2 matches 7 bases. Germline CDR1 is LNHNV and CDR2 is YYDKDF (reference sequence). The CDR3 spans 15 residues. The V segment lost 5 bases and the J segment 2 bases; nucleotides outside the gene matches: 9. The CDR3 nucleotides read TGTGCCACCAGCTTAGGACGAGCGGGGCCCTACGAGCAGTACTTC. This encodes CATSLGRAGPYEQYF.

CDR3 nucleotide sequence: TGTGCCAGTAGTACCCGGCAGGGAAACACTGAAGCTTTCTTT. This gives the protein CASSTRQGNTEAFF. The chain has TRBV19 and TRBJ1-1; the D gene is possibly TRBD1 (5 bases). The CDR3 extends over 14 amino acids. V dropped 4 bases and J dropped 2 bases, with 11 bases sitting between them. Germline V gene data show CDR1 as LNHDA and CDR2 as SQIVND (reference sequence).

The chain couples TRBV6-1 to TRBJ1-2; D uncertain. The CDR3 runs 14 residues. The ends were cut back, 7 bases at V and 1 base at J, with 13 bases in the middle. Germline CDR1 MNHNS, CDR2 SASEGT. CDR3 loop: CASNRDRGNYGYTF. CDR3 coding DNA: TGTGCCAGCAACCGAGATCGCGGTAACTATGGCTACACCTTC.

This clonotype was recorded only once. CDR3 DNA: TGTGCCTGGAGTACCGGGACAGCTTTGGACGAGCAGTACTTC. Encoded protein: CAWSTGTALDEQYF. This chain joins TRBV30 and TRBJ2-7; TRBD1 agrees at 7 bases. The CDR3 loop spans 14 amino acids. Germline V CDR1 and CDR2: GTSNPN, SVGIG (reference sequence). With V trimmed by 2 bases and J by 5 bases, 9 bases remained unmatched.

This sequence joins TRBV6-5 and TRBJ2-2; D remains ambiguous. Trimming left V 4 bases short and J 8 bases short, with 8 bases between. Germline V gives CDR1 MNHEY, CDR2 SVGAGI. The CDR3 is made up of 12 amino acids. The CDR3: CASSFYGGELFF. DNA of the CDR3: TGTGCCAGCAGTTTTTACGGTGGGGAGCTGTTTTTT.

V is TRBV19 and J is TRBJ2-5; TRBD1 agrees at 7 bases. This CDR3 region has 15 residues. After removal of 1 base from V and 6 bases from J, the junction contained 8 bases not matched to a gene. Germline loops: CDR1 LNHDA, CDR2 SQIVND (reference sequence). For the CDR3, the DNA is TGTGCCAGTAGTATAGGACAGGGCATGAGGAAGACCCAGTACTTC. Translation: CASSIGQGMRKTQYF. The entire variable domain, with the rest obtained from reference TRBV19 and TRBJ2-5, is as follows: DGGITQSPKYLFRKEGQNVTLSCEQNLNHDAMYWYRQDPGQGLRLIYYSQIVNDFQKGDIAEGYSVSREKKESFPLTVTSAQKNPTAFYLCASSIGQGMRKTQYFGPGTRLLVL.

The chain employs TRBV6-4 and TRBJ1-5, with 7 nucleotides matching TRBD1. The CDR3 sequence is 14 residues long. In germline, CDR1 is MRHNA, CDR2 SNTAGT. V lost 7 bases and J lost 6; bases outside the gene matches: 9. This CDR3 is CASIPVGGPQPQHF. In nucleotides, the CDR3 is TGTGCCAGCATTCCGGTAGGGGGCCCTCAGCCCCAGCATTTT.

V gene TRBV12-3 or TRBV12-4 combines with J gene TRBJ2-2; D is unclear. Between the trimmed V and J ends, which lost 0 bases and 6 bases, there was a span of 8 bases. The CDR3 loop spans 14 amino acids. The CDR3 sequence is CASSLAVGAGELFF. CDR3 nucleotides: TGTGCCAGCAGTTTAGCGGTTGGTGCCGGGGAGCTGTTTTTT.

The chain is built from TRBV27 and TRBJ1-1; D is undetermined. V was cut by 6 bases and J by 12 bases, with 17 bases left in between. Germline CDR1 MNHEY, CDR2 SMNVEV (reference sequence). The CDR3 runs to 12 residues. The CDR3 loop reads CASRGTGLRTFF. CDR3 coding DNA: TGTGCCAGCAGAGGCACTGGGTTGAGGACTTTCTTT.

This clonotype came up a few times. The V gene is TRBV20-1, the J gene TRBJ2-5, with a tentative D call TRBD1 (7 bases). Germline V CDR1 and CDR2: DFQATT, SNEGSKA (reference sequence). This CDR3 has 13 residues. Trimming cost V 3 bases and J 5 bases, with 13 bases left between them. The CDR3 sequence is CSAREGARETQYF. CDR3 DNA: TGCAGTGCTAGGGAGGGGGCGCGGGAGACCCAGTACTTC.

The chain carries TRBV28 and TRBJ1-5; 10 positions match TRBD1. CDR1 is MDHEN, CDR2 SYDVKM, per germline. This CDR3 has 16 residues. V gave up 5 bases and J gave up 6 bases; unmatched junction bases: 10. CDR3 amino acids: CASSPSGTGVIQPQHF. As DNA, the CDR3 is TGTGCCAGCAGTCCGTCCGGGACAGGGGTTATTCAGCCCCAGCATTTT.

This clonotype has more than one count but fewer than ten. This sequence joins TRBV15 and TRBJ2-1, with TRBD2 identical over 10 bases. V lost 2 bases, J lost 10 bases, and 11 bases stayed unmatched. CDR3 size: 16 residues. The germline gives CDR1 LNHNV, CDR2 YYDKDF (reference sequence). DNA of the CDR3: TGTGCCACCAGCAGATCCTACAGCGGGGGGGCCAGGGAGCAGTTCTTC. Its protein is CATSRSYSGGAREQFF.

The chain employs TRBV7-2 and TRBJ2-7; D may be TRBD1 or TRBD2 (5 bases each). CDR1 SGHTA and CDR2 FQGNSA come from the germline V gene. Trimming took 5 bases from V and 6 from J, leaving 14 bases between them. The CDR3 is 13 residues long. CDR3 loop: CASSPSPGTEQYF. The CDR3 DNA reads TGTGCCAGCAGCCCATCCCCGGGGACCGAGCAGTACTTC.

This chain uses TRBV6-2 or TRBV6-3 with TRBJ1-6, with TRBD1 identical over 7 bases. The CDR3 has 15 amino acids. After removal of 6 bases from V and 10 bases from J, the junction contained 12 bases not matched to a gene. Germline V gene data show CDR1 as MNHEY and CDR2 as SVGEGT. CDR3 coding DNA: TGTGCCAGCAGCGACCTGACAGGGAGGGGATCACCCCTCCACTTT. The encoded protein is CASSDLTGRGSPLHF.

Judged by abundance, this clonotype is medium-sized (0.01 to 0.1%). This rearrangement joins TRBV7-9 to TRBJ1-5; D unclear. The V end was cut by 4 bases, the J end by 0 bases, with 7 bases between. The CDR3 runs 14 residues. Germline loops: CDR1 SEHNR, CDR2 FQNEAQ (reference sequence). The CDR3 sequence: CASSSDYSNQPQHF. CDR3 coding DNA: TGTGCCAGCAGCTCGGACTATAGCAATCAGCCCCAGCATTTT. Drawing the rest from reference TRBV7-9 and TRBJ1-5, the complete variable domain is DTGVSQNPRHKITKRGQNVTFRCDPISEHNRLYWYRQTLGQGPEFLTYFQNEAQLEKSRLLSDRFSAERPKGSFSTLEIQRTEQGDSAMYLCASSSDYSNQPQHFGDGTRLSIL.

In its sample, this clonotype was seen a few times. V usage is TRBV19 and J usage is TRBJ1-2; D is ambiguous. The CDR3 is made up of 12 amino acids. Trimming left V 4 bases short and J 4 bases short, with 7 bases between. CDR1 is LNHDA and CDR2 is SQIVND in the germline V gene (reference sequence). CDR3 DNA: TGTGCCAGTAGTAGTAGGGCCTATGGCTACACCTTC. It translates to CASSSRAYGYTF. The variable domain in full, with the rest retrieved from reference TRBV19 and TRBJ1-2, is DGGITQSPKYLFRKEGQNVTLSCEQNLNHDAMYWYRQDPGQGLRLIYYSQIVNDFQKGDIAEGYSVSREKKESFPLTVTSAQKNPTAFYLCASSSRAYGYTFGSGTRLTVV.

This chain uses TRBV20-1 with TRBJ2-5, with 8 bases matching TRBD2. Germline CDR1 DFQATT, CDR2 SNEGSKA (reference sequence). The CDR3 loop spans 14 amino acids. The ends lost 6 bases at V and 4 bases at J; junction bases unmatched: 10. The CDR3 is CSAYLLAGGETQYF. The CDR3 DNA reads TGCAGTGCATACCTCCTAGCGGGTGGAGAGACCCAGTACTTC.

This clonotype is a singleton in its sample. This rearrangement joins TRBV7-6 to TRBJ2-3, with 9 nucleotides matching TRBD2. CDR3 length equals 17 residues. The trim removed 6 bases at V and 4 bases at J, leaving 14 bases unmatched. CDR1 SGHVS and CDR2 FNYEAQ come from the germline V gene. The DNA for the CDR3 is TGTGCCAGCAGTCCTCGGACTAGCGTGGGGAGTTCAGATACGCAGTATTTT. Its protein product is CASSPRTSVGSSDTQYF.